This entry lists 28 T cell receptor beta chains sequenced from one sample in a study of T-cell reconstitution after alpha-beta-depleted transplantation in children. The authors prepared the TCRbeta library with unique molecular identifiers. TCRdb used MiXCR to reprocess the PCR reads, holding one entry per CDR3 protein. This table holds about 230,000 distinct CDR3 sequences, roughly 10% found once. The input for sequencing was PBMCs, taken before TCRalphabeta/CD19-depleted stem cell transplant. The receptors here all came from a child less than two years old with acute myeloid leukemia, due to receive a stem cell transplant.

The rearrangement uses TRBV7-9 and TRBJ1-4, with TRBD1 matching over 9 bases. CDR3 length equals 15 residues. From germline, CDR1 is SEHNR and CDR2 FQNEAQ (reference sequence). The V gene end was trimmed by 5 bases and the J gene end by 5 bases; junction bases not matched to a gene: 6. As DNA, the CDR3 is TGTGCCAGCAGCCCGGGACAGGGCCCGAATGAAAAACTGTTTTTT. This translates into CASSPGQGPNEKLFF. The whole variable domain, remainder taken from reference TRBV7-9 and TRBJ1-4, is DTGVSQNPRHKITKRGQNVTFRCDPISEHNRLYWYRQTLGQGPEFLTYFQNEAQLEKSRLLSDRFSAERPKGSFSTLEIQRTEQGDSAMYLCASSPGQGPNEKLFFGSGTQLSVL.

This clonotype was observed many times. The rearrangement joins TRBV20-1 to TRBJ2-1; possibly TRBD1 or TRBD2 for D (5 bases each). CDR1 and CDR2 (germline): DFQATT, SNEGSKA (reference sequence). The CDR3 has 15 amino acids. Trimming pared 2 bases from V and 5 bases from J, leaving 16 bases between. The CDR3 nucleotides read TGCAGTGCTAGACGGCCAACCGGGACGAACAATGAGCAGTTCTTC. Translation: CSARRPTGTNNEQFF.

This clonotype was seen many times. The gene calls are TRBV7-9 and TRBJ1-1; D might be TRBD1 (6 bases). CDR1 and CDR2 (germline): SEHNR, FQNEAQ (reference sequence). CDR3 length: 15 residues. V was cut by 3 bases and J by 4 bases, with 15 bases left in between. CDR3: CASSLGRGAVTEAFF. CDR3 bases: TGTGCCAGCAGCTTGGGGAGGGGGGCAGTCACTGAAGCTTTCTTT.

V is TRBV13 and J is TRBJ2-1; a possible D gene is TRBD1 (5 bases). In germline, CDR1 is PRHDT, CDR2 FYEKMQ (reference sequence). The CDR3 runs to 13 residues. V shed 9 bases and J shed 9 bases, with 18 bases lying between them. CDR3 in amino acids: CARGLGQGGEQFF. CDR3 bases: TGTGCCAGGGGCTTAGGGCAGGGTGGTGAGCAGTTCTTC.

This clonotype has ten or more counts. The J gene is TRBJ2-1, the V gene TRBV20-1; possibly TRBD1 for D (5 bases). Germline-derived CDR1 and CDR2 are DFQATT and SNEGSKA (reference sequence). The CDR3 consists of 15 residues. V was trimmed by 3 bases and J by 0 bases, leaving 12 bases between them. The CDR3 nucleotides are TGCAGTGCTAGTCTACCAGGGCCCTCCTACAATGAGCAGTTCTTC. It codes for CSASLPGPSYNEQFF.

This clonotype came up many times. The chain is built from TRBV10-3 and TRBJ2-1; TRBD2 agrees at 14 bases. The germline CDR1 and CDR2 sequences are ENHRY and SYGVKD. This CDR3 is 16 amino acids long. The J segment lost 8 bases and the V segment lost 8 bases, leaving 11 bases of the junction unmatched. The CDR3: CAIGGTSGGPGDEQFF. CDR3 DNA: TGTGCCATCGGCGGGACTAGCGGGGGACCGGGGGATGAGCAGTTCTTC.

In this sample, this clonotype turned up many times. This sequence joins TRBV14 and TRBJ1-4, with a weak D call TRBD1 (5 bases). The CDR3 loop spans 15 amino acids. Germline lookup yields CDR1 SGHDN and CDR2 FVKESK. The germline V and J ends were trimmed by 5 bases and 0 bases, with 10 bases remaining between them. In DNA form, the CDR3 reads TGTGCCAGCAGCAAAGTGGGGGCAACTAATGAAAAACTGTTTTTT. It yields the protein CASSKVGATNEKLFF.

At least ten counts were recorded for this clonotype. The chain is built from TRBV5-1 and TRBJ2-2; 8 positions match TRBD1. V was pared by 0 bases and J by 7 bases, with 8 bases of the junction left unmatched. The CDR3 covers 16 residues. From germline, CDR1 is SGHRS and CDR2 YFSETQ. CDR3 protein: CASSLAVRGQGGELFF. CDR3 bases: TGCGCCAGCAGCTTGGCCGTCAGGGGGCAAGGCGGGGAGCTGTTTTTT. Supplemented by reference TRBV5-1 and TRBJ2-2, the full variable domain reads KAGVTQTPRYLIKTRGQQVTLSCSPISGHRSVSWYQQTPGQGLQFLFEYFSETQRNKGNFPGRFSGRQFSNSRSEMNVSTLELGDSALYLCASSLAVRGQGGELFFGEGSRLTVL.

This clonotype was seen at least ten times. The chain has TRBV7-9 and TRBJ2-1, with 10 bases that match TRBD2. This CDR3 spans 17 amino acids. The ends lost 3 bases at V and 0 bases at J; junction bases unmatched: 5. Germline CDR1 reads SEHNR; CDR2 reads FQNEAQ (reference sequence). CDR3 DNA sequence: TGTGCCAGCAGCTTCCCTAGCGGGAGCCCCTCCTACAATGAGCAGTTCTTC. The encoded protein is CASSFPSGSPSYNEQFF.

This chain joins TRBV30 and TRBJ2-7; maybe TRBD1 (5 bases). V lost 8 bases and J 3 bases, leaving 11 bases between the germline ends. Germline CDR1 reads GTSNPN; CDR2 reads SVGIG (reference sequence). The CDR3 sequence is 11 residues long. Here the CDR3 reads CAQGRGYEQYF. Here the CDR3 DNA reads TGTGCCCAGGGAAGGGGCTACGAGCAGTACTTC.

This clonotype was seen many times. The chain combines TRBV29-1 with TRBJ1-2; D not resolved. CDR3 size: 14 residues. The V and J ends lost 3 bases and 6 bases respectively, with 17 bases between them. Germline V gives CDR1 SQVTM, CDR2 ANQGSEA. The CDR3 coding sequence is TGCAGCGTTGATAGGCGACAACCAACAGATGGCTACACCTTC. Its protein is CSVDRRQPTDGYTF.

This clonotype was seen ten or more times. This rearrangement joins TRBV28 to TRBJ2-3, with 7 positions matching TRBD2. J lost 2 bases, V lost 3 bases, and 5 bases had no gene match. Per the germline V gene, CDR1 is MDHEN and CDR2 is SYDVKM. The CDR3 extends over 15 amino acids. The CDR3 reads CASSFPGRLTDTQYF. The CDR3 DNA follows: TGTGCCAGCAGTTTCCCCGGGAGGCTCACAGATACGCAGTATTTT. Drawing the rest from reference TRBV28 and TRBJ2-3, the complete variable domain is DVKVTQSSRYLVKRTGEKVFLECVQDMDHENMFWYRQDPGLGLRLIYFSYDVKMKEKGDIPEGYSVSREKKERFSLILESASTNQTSMYLCASSFPGRLTDTQYFGPGTRLTVL.

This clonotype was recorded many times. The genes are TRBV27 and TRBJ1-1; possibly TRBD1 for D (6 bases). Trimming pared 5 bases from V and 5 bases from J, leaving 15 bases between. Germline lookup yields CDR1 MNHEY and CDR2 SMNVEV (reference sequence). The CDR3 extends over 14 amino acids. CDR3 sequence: CASSPGHLLTEAFF. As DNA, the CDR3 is TGTGCCAGCAGTCCGGGACACCTGCTGACTGAAGCTTTCTTT.

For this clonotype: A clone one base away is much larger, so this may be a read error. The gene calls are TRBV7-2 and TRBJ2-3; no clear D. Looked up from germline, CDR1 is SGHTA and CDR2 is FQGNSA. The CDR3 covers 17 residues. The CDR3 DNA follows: TGTCCCAGCAGCTTAAAGAAGGGATCATTAACCGCAGATACGCAGTATTTT. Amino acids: CPSSLKKGSLTADTQYF.

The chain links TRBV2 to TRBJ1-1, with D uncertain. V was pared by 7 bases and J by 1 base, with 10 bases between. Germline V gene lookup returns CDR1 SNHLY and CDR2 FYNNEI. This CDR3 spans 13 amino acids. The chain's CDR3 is CASNVHANTEAFF. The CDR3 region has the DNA TGTGCCAGCAATGTGCATGCGAACACTGAAGCTTTCTTT.

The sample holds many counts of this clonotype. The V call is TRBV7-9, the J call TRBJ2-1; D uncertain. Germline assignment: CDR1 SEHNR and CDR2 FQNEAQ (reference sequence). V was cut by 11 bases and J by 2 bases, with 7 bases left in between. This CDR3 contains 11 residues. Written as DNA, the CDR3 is TGTGCCCTCTTCCCCTACAATGAGCAGTTCTTC. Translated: CALFPYNEQFF.

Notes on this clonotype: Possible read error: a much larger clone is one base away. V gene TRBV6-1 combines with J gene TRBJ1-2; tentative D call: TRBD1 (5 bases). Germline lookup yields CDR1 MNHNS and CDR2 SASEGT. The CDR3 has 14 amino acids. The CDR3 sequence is CDSSEAYQGGGYTF. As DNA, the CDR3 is TGTGACAGCAGTGAAGCCTACCAGGGAGGTGGCTACACCTTC.

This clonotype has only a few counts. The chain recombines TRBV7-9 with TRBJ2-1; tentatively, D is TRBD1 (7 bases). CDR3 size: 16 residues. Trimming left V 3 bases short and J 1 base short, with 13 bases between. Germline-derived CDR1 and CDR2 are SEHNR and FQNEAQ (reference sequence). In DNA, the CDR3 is TGTGCCAGCAGCTTCTACAGGGGACTTTCCTACAATGAGCAGTTCTTC. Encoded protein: CASSFYRGLSYNEQFF.

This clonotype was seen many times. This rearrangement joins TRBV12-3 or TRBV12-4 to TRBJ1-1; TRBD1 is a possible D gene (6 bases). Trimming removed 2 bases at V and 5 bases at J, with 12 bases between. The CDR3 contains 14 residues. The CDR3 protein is CASSLRGARTEAFF. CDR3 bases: TGTGCCAGCAGTTTAAGGGGGGCTCGGACTGAAGCTTTCTTT.

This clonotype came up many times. The CDR3 spells CASLRAGRGSYNEQFF. For the CDR3, the DNA is TGTGCCAGCCTACGGGCGGGCAGGGGCTCCTACAATGAGCAGTTCTTC. V is TRBV12-3 or TRBV12-4 and J is TRBJ2-1, with D possibly being TRBD1 (6 bases). The ends were cut back, 8 bases at V and 0 bases at J, with 17 bases in the middle. The CDR3 is 16 residues long.

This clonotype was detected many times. The CDR3 DNA sequence: TGTGCCAGTAGTAACCCCCCTTGGACGTACGAGCAGTACTTC. This encodes CASSNPPWTYEQYF. The rearrangement links TRBV19 to TRBJ2-7; D not resolved. Germline values: CDR1 LNHDA, CDR2 SQIVND (reference sequence). The CDR3 is 14 residues long. Trimming left V 4 bases short and J 4 bases short, with 14 bases between.

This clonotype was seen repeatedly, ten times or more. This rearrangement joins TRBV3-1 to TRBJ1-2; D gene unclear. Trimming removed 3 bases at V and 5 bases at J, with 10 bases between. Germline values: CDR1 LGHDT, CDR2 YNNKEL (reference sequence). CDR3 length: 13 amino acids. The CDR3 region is CASSQVSTYGYTF. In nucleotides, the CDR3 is TGTGCCAGCAGCCAGGTCAGCACTTATGGCTACACCTTC.

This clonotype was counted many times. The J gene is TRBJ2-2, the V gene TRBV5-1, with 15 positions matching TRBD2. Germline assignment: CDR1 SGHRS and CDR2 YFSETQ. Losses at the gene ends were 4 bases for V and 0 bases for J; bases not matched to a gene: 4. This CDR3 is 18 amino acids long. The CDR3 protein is CASSLGLAGGANTGELFF. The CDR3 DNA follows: TGCGCCAGCAGCCTGGGACTAGCGGGAGGCGCGAACACCGGGGAGCTGTTTTTT.

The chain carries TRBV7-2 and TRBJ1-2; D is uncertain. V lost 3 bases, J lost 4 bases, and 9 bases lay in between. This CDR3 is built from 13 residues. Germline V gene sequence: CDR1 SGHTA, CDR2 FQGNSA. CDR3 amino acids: CASSFTGGYGYTF. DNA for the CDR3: TGTGCCAGCAGCTTTACGGGCGGCTATGGCTACACCTTC.

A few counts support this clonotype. DNA for the CDR3: TGTGCCAGCAGTGGAGCCGGGACAACGAACACCGGGGAGCTGTTTTTT. Protein product: CASSGAGTTNTGELFF. This chain connects TRBV25-1 to TRBJ2-2; D perhaps matches TRBD1 (6 bases). V dropped 4 bases and J dropped 0 bases, with 12 bases sitting between them. From germline, CDR1 is MGHDK and CDR2 SYGVNS. The CDR3 consists of 16 residues.

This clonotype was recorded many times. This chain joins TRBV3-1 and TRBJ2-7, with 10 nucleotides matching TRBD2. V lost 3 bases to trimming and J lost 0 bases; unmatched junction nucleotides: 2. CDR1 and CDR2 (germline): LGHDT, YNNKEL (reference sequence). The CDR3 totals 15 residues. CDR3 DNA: TGTGCCAGCAGCCACGGACTAGCGGTCTCCTACGAGCAGTACTTC. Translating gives CASSHGLAVSYEQYF.

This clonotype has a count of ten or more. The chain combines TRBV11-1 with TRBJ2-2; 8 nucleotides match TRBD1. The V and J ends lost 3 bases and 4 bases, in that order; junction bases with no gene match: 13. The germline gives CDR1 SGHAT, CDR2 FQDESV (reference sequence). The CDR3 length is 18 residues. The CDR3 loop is CASSLGTGLWASTGELFF. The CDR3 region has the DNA TGTGCCAGCAGCTTGGGGACAGGCCTTTGGGCTAGCACCGGGGAGCTGTTTTTT.

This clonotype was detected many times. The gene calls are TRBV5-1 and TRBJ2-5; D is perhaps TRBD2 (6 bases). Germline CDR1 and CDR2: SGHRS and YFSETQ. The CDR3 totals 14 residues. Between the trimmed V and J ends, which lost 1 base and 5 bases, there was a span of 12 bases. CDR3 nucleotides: TGCGCCAGCAGCTTGAGGCTAGCGAGTGAGACCCAGTACTTC. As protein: CASSLRLASETQYF.